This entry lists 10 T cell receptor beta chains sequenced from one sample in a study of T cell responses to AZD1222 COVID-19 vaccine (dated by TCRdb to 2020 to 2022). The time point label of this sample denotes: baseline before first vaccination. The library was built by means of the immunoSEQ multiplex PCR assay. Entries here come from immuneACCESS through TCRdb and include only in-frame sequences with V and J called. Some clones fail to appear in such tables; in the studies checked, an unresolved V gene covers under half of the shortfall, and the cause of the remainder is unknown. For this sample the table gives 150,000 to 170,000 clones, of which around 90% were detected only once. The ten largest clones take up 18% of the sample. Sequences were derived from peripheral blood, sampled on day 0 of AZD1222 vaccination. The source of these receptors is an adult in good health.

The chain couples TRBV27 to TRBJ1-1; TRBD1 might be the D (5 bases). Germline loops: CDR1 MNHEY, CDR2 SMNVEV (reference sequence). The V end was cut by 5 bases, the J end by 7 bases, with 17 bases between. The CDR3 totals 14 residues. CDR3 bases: TGTGCCAGCAGTCTCGTGGGAGGGACGGGTGAAGCTTTCTTT. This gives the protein CASSLVGGTGEAFF.

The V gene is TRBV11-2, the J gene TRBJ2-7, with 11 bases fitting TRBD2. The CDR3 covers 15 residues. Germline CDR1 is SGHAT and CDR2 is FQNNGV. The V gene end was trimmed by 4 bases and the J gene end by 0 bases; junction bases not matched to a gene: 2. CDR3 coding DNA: TGTGCCAGCAGCTACACTAGCGGGAGCTCCTACGAGCAGTACTTC. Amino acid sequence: CASSYTSGSSYEQYF.

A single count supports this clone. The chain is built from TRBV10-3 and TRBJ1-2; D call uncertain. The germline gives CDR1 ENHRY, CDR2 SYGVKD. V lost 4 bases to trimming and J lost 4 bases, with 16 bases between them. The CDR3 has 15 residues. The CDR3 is CAISVSQAASYGYTF. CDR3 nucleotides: TGTGCCATCAGTGTGTCCCAGGCTGCCAGCTATGGCTACACCTTC.

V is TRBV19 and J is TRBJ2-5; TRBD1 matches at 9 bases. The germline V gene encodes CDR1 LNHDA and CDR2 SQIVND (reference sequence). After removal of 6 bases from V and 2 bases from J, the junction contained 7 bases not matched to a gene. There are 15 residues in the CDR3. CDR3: CASRNRGRDQETQYF. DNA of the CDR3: TGTGCCAGTAGAAACAGGGGGCGAGATCAAGAGACCCAGTACTTC.

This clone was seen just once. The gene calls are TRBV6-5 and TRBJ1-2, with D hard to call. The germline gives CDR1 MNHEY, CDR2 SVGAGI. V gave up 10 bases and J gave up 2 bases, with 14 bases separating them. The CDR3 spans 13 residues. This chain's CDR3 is CATYSTVNYGYTF. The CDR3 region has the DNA TGTGCCACCTACAGCACAGTAAACTATGGCTACACCTTC.

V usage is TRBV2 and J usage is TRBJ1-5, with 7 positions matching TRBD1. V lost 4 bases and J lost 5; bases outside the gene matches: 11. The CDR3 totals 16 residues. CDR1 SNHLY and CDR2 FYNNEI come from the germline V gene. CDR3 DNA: TGTGCCAGCAGTGCGGCCGACAGGGTTGTGGATCAGCCCCAGCATTTT. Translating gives CASSAADRVVDQPQHF.

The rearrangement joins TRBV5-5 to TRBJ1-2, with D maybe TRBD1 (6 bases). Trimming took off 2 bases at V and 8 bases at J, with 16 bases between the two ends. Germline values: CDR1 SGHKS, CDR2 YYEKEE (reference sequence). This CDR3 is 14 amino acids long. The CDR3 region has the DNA TGTGCCAGCAGCTTTTTCCCTTCAGGGGAAGGCTACACCTTC. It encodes CASSFFPSGEGYTF.

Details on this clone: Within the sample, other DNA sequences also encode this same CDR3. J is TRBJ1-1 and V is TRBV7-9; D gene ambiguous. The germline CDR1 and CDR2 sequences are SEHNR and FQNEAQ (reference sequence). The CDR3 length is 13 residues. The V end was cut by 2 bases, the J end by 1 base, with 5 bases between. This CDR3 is CASSLSANTEAFF. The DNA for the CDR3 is TGTGCCAGCAGCTTATCAGCGAACACTGAAGCTTTCTTT. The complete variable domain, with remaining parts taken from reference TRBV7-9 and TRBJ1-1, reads DTGVSQNPRHKITKRGQNVTFRCDPISEHNRLYWYRQTLGQGPEFLTYFQNEAQLEKSRLLSDRFSAERPKGSFSTLEIQRTEQGDSAMYLCASSLSANTEAFFGQGTRLTVV.

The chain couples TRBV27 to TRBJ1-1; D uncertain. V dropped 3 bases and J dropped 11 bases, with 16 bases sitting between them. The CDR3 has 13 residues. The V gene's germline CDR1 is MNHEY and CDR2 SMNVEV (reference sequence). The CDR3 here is CASSFPGGSNAFF. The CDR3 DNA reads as TGTGCCAGCAGTTTTCCCGGAGGAAGCAATGCTTTCTTT.

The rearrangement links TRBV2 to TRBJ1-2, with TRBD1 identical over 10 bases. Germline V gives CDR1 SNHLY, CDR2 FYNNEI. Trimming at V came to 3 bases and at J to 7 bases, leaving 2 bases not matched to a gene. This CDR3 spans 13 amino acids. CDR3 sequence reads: CASSEWDRGGYTF. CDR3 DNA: TGTGCCAGCAGTGAGTGGGACAGGGGTGGCTACACCTTC. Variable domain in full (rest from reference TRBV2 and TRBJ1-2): EPEVTQTPSHQVTQMGQEVILRCVPISNHLYFYWYRQILGQKVEFLVSFYNNEISEKSEIFDDQFSVERPDGSNFTLKIRSTKLEDSAMYFCASSEWDRGGYTFGSGTRLTVV.